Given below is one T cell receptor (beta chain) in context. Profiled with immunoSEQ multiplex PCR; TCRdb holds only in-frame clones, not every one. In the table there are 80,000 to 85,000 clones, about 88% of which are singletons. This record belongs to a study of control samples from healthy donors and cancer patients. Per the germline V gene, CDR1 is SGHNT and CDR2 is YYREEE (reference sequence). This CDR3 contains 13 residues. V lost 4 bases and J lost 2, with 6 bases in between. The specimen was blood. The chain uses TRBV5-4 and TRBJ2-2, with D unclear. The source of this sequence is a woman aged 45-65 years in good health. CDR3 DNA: TGTGCCAGCAGCGAAATAAACACCGGGGAGCTGTTTTTT. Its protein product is CASSEINTGELFF.